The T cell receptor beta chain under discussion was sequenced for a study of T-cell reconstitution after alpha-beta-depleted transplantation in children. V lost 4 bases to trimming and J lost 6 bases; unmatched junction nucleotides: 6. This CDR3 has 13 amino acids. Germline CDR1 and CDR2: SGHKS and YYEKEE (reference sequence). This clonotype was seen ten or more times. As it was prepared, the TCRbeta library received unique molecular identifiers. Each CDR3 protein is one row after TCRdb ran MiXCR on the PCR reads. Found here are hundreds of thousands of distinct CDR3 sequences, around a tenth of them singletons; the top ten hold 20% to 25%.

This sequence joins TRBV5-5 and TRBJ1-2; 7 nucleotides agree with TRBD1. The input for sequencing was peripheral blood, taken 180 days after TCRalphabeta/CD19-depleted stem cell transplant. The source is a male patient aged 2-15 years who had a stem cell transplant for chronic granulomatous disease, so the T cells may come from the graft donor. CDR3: CASSRTGGNGYTF. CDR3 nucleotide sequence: TGTGCCAGCAGCCGGACAGGAGGGAATGGCTACACCTTC. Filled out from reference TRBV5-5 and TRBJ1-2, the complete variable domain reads DAGVTQSPTHLIKTRGQQVTLRCSPISGHKSVSWYQQVLGQGPQFIFQYYEKEERGRGNFPDRFSARQFPNYSSELNVNALLLGDSALYLCASSRTGGNGYTFGSGTRLTVV.